A selection of T cell receptor beta chains follows, all from one sample in a study of blood T cell repertoires in COVID-19. Measured with immunoSEQ multiplex PCR; TCRdb has only the in-frame clones, and not every one. The sample has under 200,000 clones, about four fifths seen once. Material for sequencing was peripheral blood. The origin of the receptors is a middle-aged man who had recovered from COVID-19. CDR3s include the opening cysteine and the closing phenylalanine or tryptophan. D genes are given only for firm matches. Size values are once, few and many counts, or a class for expanded clones, and some rows have none.

V gene	clone size	D gene	J gene	CDR3 DNA	CDR3 protein
TRBV19	few	NA	TRBJ1-2	TGTGCCAGTAGTATGCCTGCGGATCCCTATGGCTACACCTTC	CASSMPADPYGYTF
TRBV12-5	NA	NA	TRBJ1-5	TGTGCTAGTGGTTTGGCCCGGGAGCACGAGGAGCCCCAGCATTTT	CASGLAREHEEPQHF
TRBV4-3	NA	NA	TRBJ2-1	TGCGCCAGCAGCCAAGGGCGGTACAGGACACCCTACAATGAGCAGTTCTTC	CASSQGRYRTPYNEQFF
TRBV3-1/TRBV3-2	NA	NA	TRBJ1-2	TGTGCCAGCAGCCTGTCGAGGTATGGCTACACCTTC	CASSLSRYGYTF
TRBV7-8	once	TRBD1	TRBJ1-5	TGTGCCAGCAGCTTAGTGGACAGGGGGAATCAGCCCCAGCATTTT	CASSLVDRGNQPQHF
TRBV28	NA	NA	TRBJ2-7	TGTGCCAGCAGTTTAGTCAAAAGGGGGTTGTTTTACGAGCAGTACTTC	CASSLVKRGLFYEQYF
TRBV28	NA	NA	TRBJ2-3	TGTGCCAGCAGTTTTAAAGATACGCAGTATTTT	CASSFKDTQYF
TRBV29-1	NA	TRBD1	TRBJ2-3	TGCAGCGTTTTCGACCCCGACAGGGCGGACACAGATACGCAGTATTTT	CSVFDPDRADTDTQYF
TRBV4-3	NA	TRBD2	TRBJ2-1	TGCGCCAGCAGCTTACGGAATCCCGGGACTAGCGGGACCTATGAGCAGTTCTTC	CASSLRNPGTSGTYEQFF
TRBV7-2	NA	NA	TRBJ1-2	TGTGCCAGCAGCCTTGACACCTTACGGAACTATGGCTACACCTTC	CASSLDTLRNYGYTF
TRBV6-6	NA	NA	TRBJ2-3	TGTGCCAGCAGTTACTCCGGAGTACAGTATTTT	CASSYSGVQYF
TRBV9	NA	TRBD2	TRBJ2-5	TGTGCCAGCAGTCTAGCGGGAGGGCTGCAAGAGACCCAGTACTTC	CASSLAGGLQETQYF
TRBV7-2	NA	TRBD2	TRBJ2-2	TGTGCCAGCAGGACGCCGGGACTAGCGGGGGGGAAGACCGGGGAGCTGTTTTTT	CASRTPGLAGGKTGELFF
TRBV4-2	many	NA	TRBJ1-4	TGTGCCAGCAGCTCAGAGGGCGCAATGGAAATTGAAAAACTGTTTTTT	CASSSEGAMEIEKLFF
TRBV29-1	NA	TRBD1	TRBJ1-2	TGCAGCGTTGGAATACGGATCAGACAGGGGGTAAACTATGGCTACACCTTC	CSVGIRIRQGVNYGYTF
TRBV6-4	NA	TRBD2	TRBJ2-2	TGTGCCAGCAGTGAATTCGCGCGGGAGGGCACCGGGGAGCTGTTTTTT	CASSEFAREGTGELFF
TRBV6-5	NA	NA	TRBJ1-3	TGTGCCAGCAGTAACGGAGGTTCTGGAAACACCATATATTTT	CASSNGGSGNTIYF
TRBV19	NA	NA	TRBJ2-3	TGTGCCAGTAGTCGTGAGATTTTCACAGATACGCAGTATTTT	CASSREIFTDTQYF
TRBV6-2/TRBV6-3	few	NA	TRBJ1-1	TGTGCCAGCAGTTACTTTACACCGAACACTGAAGCTTTCTTT	CASSYFTPNTEAFF
TRBV5-1	NA	NA	TRBJ2-2	TGCGCCAGCCGGGGTGCCAACACCGGGGAGCTGTTTTTT	CASRGANTGELFF
TRBV19	few	NA	TRBJ2-1	TGTGCCAGTAGTATAGCGTCGACTAATGAGCAGTTCTTC	CASSIASTNEQFF
TRBV5-1	NA	TRBD1	TRBJ2-2	TGCGCCAGCAGCTGGGGACAGTACACCGGGGAGCTGTTTTTT	CASSWGQYTGELFF
TRBV6-2/TRBV6-3	NA	NA	TRBJ2-2	TGTGCCAGCAGCCGAGGACTAGGGGAGCTGTTTTTT	CASSRGLGELFF
TRBV11-2	NA	NA	TRBJ2-6	TGTGCCAGCAGCTTAATCGTGACTAAATACTCTGGGGCCAACGTCCTGACTTTC	CASSLIVTKYSGANVLTF
TRBV19	NA	NA	TRBJ2-7	TGTGCCAGTAGTATGTCGGGGACCTACGAGCAGTACTTC	CASSMSGTYEQYF
TRBV7-2	NA	TRBD2	TRBJ2-7	TGTGCCAGCAGCTTAGTGACGGGGGGGCCGTACTTC	CASSLVTGGPYF
TRBV7-2	NA	TRBD1	TRBJ1-1	TGTGCCAGCATCCTCGGGACAGGGGGAAATCCTGAAGCTTTCTTT	CASILGTGGNPEAFF
TRBV18	NA	NA	TRBJ2-7	TGTGCCAGCTCATACTACCAGACCTCCTACGAGCAGTACTTC	CASSYYQTSYEQYF
TRBV28	NA	NA	TRBJ2-1	TGTGCCAGCAGTTTCGTGGACAGCTCCTACAATGAGCAGTTCTTC	CASSFVDSSYNEQFF
TRBV5-6	NA	NA	TRBJ2-7	TGTGCCAGCAGCTTATACAGCTACGAGCAGTACTTC	CASSLYSYEQYF
TRBV21-1	NA	NA	TRBJ1-2	TGTGCCAGCAGCGGAGGTGGGTCCGTGCTGTTC	CASSGGGSVLF
TRBV18	NA	TRBD1	TRBJ1-2	TGTGCCAGCTCACCACGGGACAGATCATACTATGGCTACACCTTC	CASSPRDRSYYGYTF
TRBV3-1/TRBV3-2	NA	TRBD1	TRBJ2-7	TGTGCCAGCAGCCCTTCCGGGACAGGGATATACGAGCAGTACTTC	CASSPSGTGIYEQYF
TRBV3-1/TRBV3-2	few	NA	TRBJ2-7	TGTGCCAGCAGCCCGCGGAGGGCGGGATCTTACGAGCAGTACTTC	CASSPRRAGSYEQYF
TRBV7-9	NA	TRBD1	TRBJ1-4	TGTGCCAGCAGCCGAACAGGGGTCACTAATGAAAAACTGTTTTTT	CASSRTGVTNEKLFF
TRBV11-3	NA	NA	TRBJ1-1	TGTGCCAGCAGCCGTTACAAGAACACTGAAGCTTTCTTT	CASSRYKNTEAFF
TRBV6-1	NA	NA	TRBJ2-3	TGTGCCAGCAGTGAAGGGGCGTGGGCAGATACGCAGTATTTT	CASSEGAWADTQYF
TRBV27	NA	NA	TRBJ2-1	TGTGCCAGCAACCCAGACCCCTGGAGGGCCAATGAGCAGTTCTTC	CASNPDPWRANEQFF
TRBV5-4	NA	NA	TRBJ2-2	TGTGCCAGCAGCTTGGGAGGTCGGAGCGGTGCGAACACCGGGGAGCTGTTTTTT	CASSLGGRSGANTGELFF
TRBV24-1	NA	TRBD2	TRBJ2-1	TGTGCCACTAGATCTATTGGGACTAGCGGGAGGCGCTACAATGAGCAGTTCTTC	CATRSIGTSGRRYNEQFF
TRBV18	once	TRBD1	TRBJ1-2	TGTGCCAGCTCACCATGGGACAGGGAATTCTCTGGCTACACCTTC	CASSPWDREFSGYTF
TRBV7-9	NA	NA	TRBJ2-5	TGTGCCAGCAGTACGGGGGAGACCCAGTACTTC	CASSTGETQYF
TRBV2	NA	TRBD1	TRBJ1-6	TGTGCCACCACAGGGGAGGATAATTCACCCCTCCACTTT	CATTGEDNSPLHF
TRBV19	NA	NA	TRBJ2-3	TGTGCCAGTACCCCCCCCGGCACAGATACGCAGTATTTT	CASTPPGTDTQYF
TRBV9	once	TRBD1	TRBJ2-5	TGTGCCAGCAGCGTAGGGACAGGCCTAGAGACCCAGTACTTC	CASSVGTGLETQYF